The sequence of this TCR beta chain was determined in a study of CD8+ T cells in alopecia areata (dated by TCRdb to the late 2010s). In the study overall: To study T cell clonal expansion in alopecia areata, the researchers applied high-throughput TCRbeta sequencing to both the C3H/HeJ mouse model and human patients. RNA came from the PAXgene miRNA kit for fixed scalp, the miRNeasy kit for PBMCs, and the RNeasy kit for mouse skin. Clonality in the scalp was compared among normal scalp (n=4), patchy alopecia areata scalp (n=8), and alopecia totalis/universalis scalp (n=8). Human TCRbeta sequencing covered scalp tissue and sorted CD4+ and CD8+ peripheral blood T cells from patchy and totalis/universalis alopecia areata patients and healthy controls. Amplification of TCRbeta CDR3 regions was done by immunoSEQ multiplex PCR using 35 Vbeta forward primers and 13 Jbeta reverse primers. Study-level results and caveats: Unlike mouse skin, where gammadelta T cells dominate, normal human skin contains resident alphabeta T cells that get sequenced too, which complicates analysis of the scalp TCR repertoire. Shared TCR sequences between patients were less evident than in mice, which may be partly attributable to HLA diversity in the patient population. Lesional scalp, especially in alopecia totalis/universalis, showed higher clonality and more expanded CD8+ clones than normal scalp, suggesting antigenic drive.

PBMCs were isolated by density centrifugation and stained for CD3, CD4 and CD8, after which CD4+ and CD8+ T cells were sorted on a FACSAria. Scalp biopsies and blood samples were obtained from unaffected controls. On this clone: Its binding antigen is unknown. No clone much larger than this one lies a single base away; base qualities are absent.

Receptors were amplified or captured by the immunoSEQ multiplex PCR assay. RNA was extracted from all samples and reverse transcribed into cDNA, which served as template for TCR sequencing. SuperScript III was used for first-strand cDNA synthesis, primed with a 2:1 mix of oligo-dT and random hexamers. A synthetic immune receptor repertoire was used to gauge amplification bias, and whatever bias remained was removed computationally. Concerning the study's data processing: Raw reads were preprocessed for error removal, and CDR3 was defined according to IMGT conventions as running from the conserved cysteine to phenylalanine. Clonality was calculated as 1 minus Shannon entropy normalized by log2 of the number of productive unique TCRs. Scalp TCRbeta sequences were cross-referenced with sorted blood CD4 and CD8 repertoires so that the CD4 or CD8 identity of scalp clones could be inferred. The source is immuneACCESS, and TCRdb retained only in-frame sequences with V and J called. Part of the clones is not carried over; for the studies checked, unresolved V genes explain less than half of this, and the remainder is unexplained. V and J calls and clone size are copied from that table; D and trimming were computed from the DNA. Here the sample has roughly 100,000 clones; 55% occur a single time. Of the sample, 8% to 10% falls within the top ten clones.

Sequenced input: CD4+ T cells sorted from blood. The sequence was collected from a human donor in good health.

The CDR3 region: CASSEIAGFNEQFF. The DNA sequence is TGTGCCAGCAGTGAAATAGCGGGGTTCAATGAGCAGTTCTTC. In this chain, TRBV25-1 is recombined with TRBJ2-1; 8 bases in the junction line up with TRBD2. V loses 2 bases at its end and J loses 6 bases; junction bases beyond the gene matches: 3. Via the germline V gene, CDR1 is MGHDK and CDR2 SYGVNS. Counted from cysteine to phenylalanine, this CDR3 has 14 amino acids. The retained sequence is limited to the CDR3, 42 bases, with the frame set at the first base.